These T cell receptor beta chains were read from a single sample in a study of neurological immune-mediated disorders. One entry per CDR3 protein, called by TCRdb with MiXCR from the 5' RACE reads. The sample holds under 75,000 distinct CDR3 sequences, 3% to 4% seen once. Material: PBMCs. The receptors were gathered from a woman in her fifties or sixties with multiple sclerosis. Each CDR3 is given with its conserved first and last residue. The D gene is left open where the match is weak. The size entry is marked missing in some rows and otherwise reads once, few, many or a size class.

CDR3	DNA	J	D	size	V
CSASPSGEYTEAFF	TGCAGTGCTAGCCCGTCGGGCGAGTACACTGAAGCTTTCTTT	TRBJ1-1	.	many	TRBV20-1
CDSSTGDYEQYF	TGTGACAGCAGTACTGGAGATTACGAGCAGTACTTC	TRBJ2-7	.	.	TRBV27
CAISAAGGGETQYF	TGTGCCATCAGCGCAGCGGGGGGCGGAGAGACCCAGTACTTC	TRBJ2-5	TRBD2	many	TRBV10-3
CASSQMHRNEQYF	TGTGCCAGCAGCCAAATGCACAGGAACGAGCAGTACTTC	TRBJ2-7	.	many	TRBV3-1
CASSFSNTIYF	TGCGCCAGCAGCTTTTCAAACACCATATATTTT	TRBJ1-3	.	many	TRBV5-1
CASSLGGRPVHEETQYF	TGCGCCAGCAGCTTGGGTGGACGGCCAGTTCATGAAGAGACCCAGTACTTC	TRBJ2-5	.	many	TRBV5-1
CASSSPSTVHTGELFF	TGCGCCAGCAGCTCCCCATCGACAGTACACACCGGGGAGCTGTTTTTT	TRBJ2-2	.	many	TRBV5-1
CAISDSNYGYTF	TGTGCCATCAGCGACTCTAACTATGGCTACACCTTC	TRBJ1-2	.	many	TRBV10-3
CASSLKGTGELFF	TGTGCCAGCAGTTTAAAGGGCACCGGGGAGCTGTTTTTT	TRBJ2-2	.	many	TRBV27
CASSFSGEKLFF	TGTGCCAGCAGCTTCTCGGGAGAAAAACTGTTTTTT	TRBJ1-4	.	many	TRBV5-5
CASSGGSGELFF	TGTGCCAGCAGCGGGGGGTCGGGGGAGCTGTTTTTT	TRBJ2-2	.	many	TRBV7-6
CASSNTGKLFF	TGTGCCAGCAGCAACACAGGGAAACTGTTTTTT	TRBJ1-4	.	many	TRBV7-9
CASRPGQGKEKLFF	TGTGCCAGCAGGCCGGGACAGGGGAAGGAAAAACTGTTTTTT	TRBJ1-4	TRBD1	many	TRBV12-3/TRBV12-4
CASTPGPSGYTF	TGCGCCAGCACCCCGGGACCGTCCGGCTACACCTTC	TRBJ1-2	.	many	TRBV10-2
CATSRDPPSYEQYF	TGTGCCACCAGCAGAGATCCACCCTCCTACGAGCAGTACTTC	TRBJ2-7	.	many	TRBV15
CSVASGDTYEQYF	TGCAGCGTGGCTAGCGGGGATACCTACGAGCAGTACTTC	TRBJ2-7	TRBD2	medium-sized	TRBV29-1
CAILGGDYGYTF	TGTGCCATCCTCGGTGGGGATTATGGCTACACCTTC	TRBJ1-2	.	many	TRBV6-6
CAISDFGEETQYF	TGTGCCATCAGCGATTTTGGAGAAGAGACCCAGTACTTC	TRBJ2-5	.	many	TRBV10-3
CASSSGLRPETQYF	TGTGCCAGCAGCTCGGGACTGCGACCGGAGACCCAGTACTTC	TRBJ2-5	.	many	TRBV28
CASTNSGAGTDTQYF	TGCGCCAGCACCAATAGCGGGGCAGGCACAGATACGCAGTATTTT	TRBJ2-3	TRBD2	medium-sized	TRBV5-1
CASSAQGAVGQQFF	TGTGCCAGCAGTGCTCAGGGGGCGGTTGGGCAGCAGTTCTTC	TRBJ2-1	TRBD1	many	TRBV12-3/TRBV12-4
CASNPNTGGPYNEQFF	TGTGCCAGCAACCCTAACACTGGGGGTCCCTACAATGAGCAGTTCTTC	TRBJ2-1	.	many	TRBV6-2/TRBV6-3
CASSLGFLEQYF	TGCGCCAGCAGCTTGGGCTTCCTAGAGCAGTACTTC	TRBJ2-7	.	many	TRBV5-1
CASSLFAYGYTF	TGTGCCAGCAGCTTATTCGCATACGGCTACACCTTC	TRBJ1-2	.	many	TRBV7-2
CASSLDPSLGGTQYF	TGTGCCAGCAGTTTAGATCCGTCCCTAGGGGGAACCCAGTACTTC	TRBJ2-5	.	many	TRBV28
CASTSGIYGYTF	TGTGCCAGCACCTCAGGGATCTATGGCTACACCTTC	TRBJ1-2	.	many	TRBV28
CSASGVGRGSYEQYF	TGCAGTGCTAGTGGAGTCGGGAGAGGGTCCTACGAGCAGTACTTC	TRBJ2-7	.	many	TRBV20-1
CASSPADSYEQYF	TGTGCCAGCAGCCCCGCGGACTCCTACGAGCAGTACTTC	TRBJ2-7	.	many	TRBV5-6
CASSPWGYEQYF	TGTGCCAGCAGCCCGTGGGGTTACGAGCAGTACTTC	TRBJ2-7	.	many	TRBV28
CASSLAGRGTQYF	TGTGCCAGCAGCTTGGCGGGGAGAGGGACCCAGTACTTC	TRBJ2-5	.	many	TRBV9
CASRDRGSALYGYTF	TGTGCCAGCAGAGACAGGGGATCGGCCCTCTATGGCTACACCTTC	TRBJ1-2	TRBD1	many	TRBV28
CSVEGRGLYEQYF	TGCAGCGTTGAAGGCAGGGGGCTCTACGAGCAGTACTTC	TRBJ2-7	TRBD1	many	TRBV29-1
CASSQDDSLAGVSETQYF	TGTGCCAGCAGCCAAGATGATAGTCTAGCGGGGGTGTCGGAGACCCAGTACTTC	TRBJ2-5	TRBD2	many	TRBV3-1
CSASTGNEQFF	TGCAGTGCTTCAACAGGGAATGAGCAGTTCTTC	TRBJ2-1	.	many	TRBV20-1
CSAVQGGRFGKLFF	TGCAGTGCCGTCCAGGGTGGCCGGTTTGGGAAACTGTTTTTT	TRBJ1-4	.	many	TRBV20-1
CASSEGNEKLFF	TGTGCCAGCTCAGAAGGGAATGAAAAACTGTTTTTT	TRBJ1-4	.	few	TRBV18
CASNGPGQGAYEQYF	TGTGCCAGCAACGGACCGGGACAGGGGGCCTACGAGCAGTACTTC	TRBJ2-7	TRBD1	many	TRBV28
CASSPPNRLGEQYF	TGTGCCAGCAGCCCCCCCAACAGGCTGGGAGAGCAGTACTTC	TRBJ2-7	.	many	TRBV7-2
CASSFSTKPHEQFF	TGCGCCAGCAGCTTTTCGACTAAGCCCCATGAGCAGTTCTTC	TRBJ2-1	.	many	TRBV5-1
CASSEAAQETQYF	TGTGCCAGCAGTGAAGCCGCTCAAGAGACCCAGTACTTC	TRBJ2-5	.	many	TRBV2
CASSLGPAGQYEQYF	TGTGCCAGCAGCTTAGGTCCAGCGGGACAATACGAGCAGTACTTC	TRBJ2-7	.	many	TRBV7-3
CSVDVQAEYF	TGCAGCGTTGATGTGCAGGCCGAGTACTTC	TRBJ2-5	.	many	TRBV29-1
CASSLDPGRSSYNEQFF	TGCGCCAGCAGCTTGGACCCCGGCCGTAGCTCCTACAATGAGCAGTTCTTC	TRBJ2-1	.	many	TRBV5-1
CASSPKRRGLGVETQYF	TGTGCCAGCAGCCCAAAACGGCGGGGACTAGGGGTGGAGACCCAGTACTTC	TRBJ2-5	TRBD2	few	TRBV14
CSARDRMNTEAFF	TGCAGTGCTAGAGATCGGATGAACACTGAAGCTTTCTTT	TRBJ1-1	.	many	TRBV20-1
CASSPDGDSNQPQHF	TGCGCCAGCAGCCCCGACGGTGATAGCAATCAGCCCCAGCATTTT	TRBJ1-5	.	many	TRBV5-1
CASSLERGFVSETQYF	TGTGCCAGCAGCTTAGAGCGAGGGTTCGTTTCGGAGACCCAGTACTTC	TRBJ2-5	.	many	TRBV7-2
CANRTGPELAYEQYF	TGTGCCAACCGGACAGGCCCCGAGCTCGCCTACGAGCAGTACTTC	TRBJ2-7	TRBD1	many	TRBV9
CASSLGDRALAGELFF	TGCGCCAGCAGCTTGGGTGACAGGGCTCTCGCCGGGGAGCTGTTTTTT	TRBJ2-2	TRBD1	many	TRBV5-1
CASSPDGWTVNTEAFF	TGTGCCAGCAGTCCGGACGGATGGACAGTGAACACTGAAGCTTTCTTT	TRBJ1-1	.	many	TRBV27
CASSTPVRGRTDTQYF	TGTGCCAGCAGTACCCCCGTTCGGGGGCGAACAGATACGCAGTATTTT	TRBJ2-3	.	many	TRBV6-1
CASSPGFEQYF	TGTGCCAGCAGCCCAGGGTTTGAGCAGTACTTC	TRBJ2-7	.	many	TRBV6-2/TRBV6-3
CASSTSPGQAGNTIYF	TGCGCCAGCAGCACTTCCCCGGGACAGGCGGGAAACACCATATATTTT	TRBJ1-3	TRBD1	many	TRBV5-1
CASSASGNTEAFF	TGTGCCAGCAGTGCCTCAGGGAACACTGAAGCTTTCTTT	TRBJ1-1	.	many	TRBV28
CASSFPASGGNTDTQYF	TGTGCCAGCAGCTTCCCAGCTAGCGGGGGGAACACAGATACGCAGTATTTT	TRBJ2-3	TRBD2	many	TRBV5-6
CASSQESARNEKLFF	TGTGCCAGCAGCCAAGAGTCGGCGCGTAATGAAAAACTGTTTTTT	TRBJ1-4	.	many	TRBV4-2